This TCR beta chain was sequenced for a study of blood T cell repertoires in COVID-19 (TCRdb year 2020). Concerning the study at large: The collaborator samples originated in the United States, Italy and Spain and spanned the acute and convalescent phases of COVID-19. The prospective study material was composed of cDNA or gDNA derived from T cells, B-cell-depleted T cells, or PBMCs. Deeply sampled blood TCRbeta repertoires from subjects exposed to, actively infected with, or recovered from COVID-19 were included in the dataset. A freely available public database, intended as a resource for researchers studying the immune response to SARS-CoV-2, is where the repertoires were released. The samples were drawn from two sources: the first 160 participants of the ongoing ImmuneRACE study, and 1,000 to 1,500 subjects contributed by 6 global collaborators. Nearly every sample came with metadata listing a de-identified subject ID, COVID-19 status, age in years and sex. HLA class I and class II types, where available, came from metadata supplied by the sample provider rather than from assay-based typing.

Of note for this clone: Its cognate antigen has yet to be identified. No base qualities exist here, and no much larger clone lies one base off it.

Participants in the prospective study were aged about 18 to 95 years, lived in over 20 United States geographic areas, and enrolled through a virtual design. In the prospective study, cohorts were assigned on the basis of participant-reported clinical history obtained from a screening survey and a study questionnaire. Recovered participants in ImmuneRACE Cohort 3 were defined by two consecutive negative NP/OP PCR tests, clearance by a healthcare professional, or resolution of symptoms. Each participant in the prospective study had whole blood, serum and a nasopharyngeal or oropharyngeal swab collected by mobile phlebotomists. Over a roughly 2-month period, participants in the prospective study had the option of providing additional blood draws and questionnaires. Prospective study blood samples were shipped either frozen or at room temperature before DNA extraction. Broader findings and caveats from the paper: Clinical and demographic metadata were provided uncurated, with the amount varying by source and participant.

Compared with germline, V lacks 2 bases and J lacks 3 bases; bases without a gene match: 1. There are 14 amino acids in the CDR3, from cysteine to phenylalanine inclusive. Of all the DNA, just the CDR3 is kept, 42 bases in frame from base 1. Sequences SGHTA (CDR1) and FQGNSA (CDR2) are obtained from the germline V gene. TCRbeta CDR3 regions were amplified from genomic DNA using the immunoSEQ Assay, a bias-controlled multiplex PCR. In the source study's methods: The number of nucleated cells in each sample was estimated by amplification of reference gene primers within the assay. To quantify the absolute abundance of each unique TCRbeta CDR3 rearrangement, sequence reads were collapsed and filtered. For each sample, productive Simpson clonality was calculated by taking the square root of Simpson's diversity index across productive rearrangements. Held by TCRdb, this immuneACCESS table contains in-frame sequences only and omits some clones. Under half of the omission traces to an unresolved V gene where checked; the cause of the rest is unknown. The V and J calls and clone size are taken from that table; D and trimming were inferred from the DNA. The sample yields some 170,000 clones; about 79% were counted once. Approximately 16% of the sample comes from the top ten.

The TCR was taken from a man in his forties or fifties who had recovered from COVID-19. This receptor chain uses TRBV7-2 and TRBJ2-1; 7 junctional bases match TRBD2. Specimen: PBMCs or T cells enriched from blood (not recorded which). The nucleotide sequence is given as TGTGCCAGCAGCTTACCGGGGGGCTACAATGAGCAGTTCTTC. This yields the protein CASSLPGGYNEQFF.